Below are 16 T cell receptor beta chains sequenced from a single sample in a study of cytomegalovirus exposure and HLA in healthy donors. The primer mix had 60 Vbeta and 13 Jbeta primers. The method was immunoSEQ multiplex PCR; TCRdb's version includes in-frame clones alone and lacks a portion of them. The table has some 170,000 clones, 65% to 80% seen once. Sequenced: PBMCs. Receptor source: a man aged 40-49 years in good health and CMV-seronegative.

This clone was seen once. V and J are TRBV2 and TRBJ2-5; 7 bases map to TRBD1. Looked up from germline, CDR1 is SNHLY and CDR2 is FYNNEI. This CDR3 contains 14 residues. Germline trimming cut 5 bases from V and 4 bases from J; bases unmatched to any gene: 7. DNA of the CDR3: TGTGCCAGCAGTTTCCGACAGGGTATAGAGACCCAGTACTTC. Translated, it gives CASSFRQGIETQYF.

This clone was detected only a few times. The CDR3: CASSGWDRDYGYTF. For the CDR3, the DNA is TGTGCCAGCAGCGGCTGGGACAGGGATTATGGCTACACCTTC. The chain combines TRBV25-1 with TRBJ1-2; 9 nucleotides match TRBD1. V shed 6 bases and J 5 bases; nucleotides not matched to a gene: 7. The germline CDR1 and CDR2 sequences are MGHDK and SYGVNS. The CDR3 contains 14 residues.

The chain recombines TRBV7-9 with TRBJ1-6; D is ambiguous. Trimming shortened V by 5 bases and J by 0 bases, and 8 bases separated the two germline ends. This CDR3 has 15 residues. CDR1 and CDR2 from the germline V gene are SEHNR and FQNEAQ (reference sequence). Here the CDR3 DNA reads TGTGCCAGCAGCGGTACGAGCTCCTATAATTCACCCCTCCACTTT. Its translation is CASSGTSSYNSPLHF.

The chain couples TRBV19 to TRBJ1-5; D unresolved. The germline gives CDR1 LNHDA, CDR2 SQIVND (reference sequence). Trimming left V 9 bases short and J 7 bases short, with 16 bases between. There are 13 residues in the CDR3. The DNA of the CDR3 is TGTGCCAGCCGATCGGGGAACGGGCAGCCCCAGCATTTT. Protein sequence: CASRSGNGQPQHF.

The chain links TRBV30 to TRBJ1-1; tentatively, D is TRBD1 (6 bases). Germline lookup yields CDR1 GTSNPN and CDR2 SVGIG (reference sequence). This CDR3 is 16 amino acids long. The germline V and J ends were trimmed by 1 base and 4 bases, with 19 bases remaining between them. CDR3 sequence: CAWSASQGKGVTEAFF. The CDR3, as DNA: TGTGCCTGGAGTGCCTCTCAGGGGAAGGGGGTCACTGAAGCTTTCTTT.

V usage is TRBV19 and J usage is TRBJ1-6; D perhaps matches TRBD1 (5 bases). The germline CDR1 and CDR2 sequences are LNHDA and SQIVND (reference sequence). Trimming took off 6 bases at V and 7 bases at J, with 13 bases between the two ends. The CDR3 runs to 14 residues. The CDR3 nucleotides read TGTGCCAGTAGCGACAGTGCCCGGAATTCACCCCTCCACTTT. Translation gives CASSDSARNSPLHF.

The gene calls are TRBV11-2 and TRBJ2-6, with D possibly matching TRBD2 (5 bases). The germline V gene encodes CDR1 SGHAT and CDR2 FQNNGV. Trimming removed 0 bases from V and 0 bases from J, with 9 bases in between. The CDR3 totals 17 residues. Written as DNA, the CDR3 is TGTGCCAGCAGCTTAGATCCGGGATTCTCTGGGGCCAACGTCCTGACTTTC. It yields the protein CASSLDPGFSGANVLTF.

The rearrangement joins TRBV5-6 to TRBJ2-3, with D perhaps TRBD1 (6 bases). Trimming shortened V by 0 bases and J by 2 bases, and 13 bases separated the two germline ends. This CDR3 has 16 residues. Germline V gives CDR1 SGHDT, CDR2 YYEEEE. The CDR3 spells CASSLASQGYTDTQYF. The CDR3 DNA sequence: TGTGCCAGCAGCTTGGCCTCACAGGGTTACACAGATACGCAGTATTTT.

The V and J genes are TRBV5-1 and TRBJ2-3; D remains ambiguous. Germline CDR1 SGHRS, CDR2 YFSETQ. This CDR3 spans 14 amino acids. V dropped 1 base and J dropped 0 bases, with 6 bases sitting between them. CDR3: CASSLIASTDTQYF. The CDR3, as DNA: TGCGCCAGCAGCTTGATAGCTAGCACAGATACGCAGTATTTT.

The V call is TRBV15, the J call TRBJ2-3; TRBD2 aligns across 10 bases. From germline, CDR1 is LNHNV and CDR2 YYDKDF (reference sequence). The CDR3 covers 20 residues. V lost 0 bases, J lost 0 bases, and 12 bases stayed unmatched. The CDR3 sequence is CATSRDRPLLAGASTDTQYF. The CDR3 DNA sequence: TGTGCCACCAGCAGAGATCGCCCCCTCCTAGCGGGGGCTAGCACAGATACGCAGTATTTT.

The chain uses TRBV25-1 and TRBJ2-2; perhaps TRBD2 as D (7 bases). Trimming cost V 4 bases and J 4 bases, with 13 bases left between them. This CDR3 has 15 residues. Germline CDR1 and CDR2: MGHDK and SYGVNS. DNA of the CDR3: TGTGCCAGCAGTGGGGGGGGCCTGGCCACCGGGGAGCTGTTTTTT. Protein product: CASSGGGLATGELFF.

The gene calls are TRBV18 and TRBJ1-2; no clear D. The CDR3 is 14 amino acids. Trimming pared 3 bases from V and 4 bases from J, leaving 12 bases between. The germline V gene has CDR1 KGHSH and CDR2 LQKENI. CDR3 residues: CASSPGRIIYGYTF. The CDR3 DNA follows: TGTGCCAGCTCACCGGGCAGGATTATCTATGGCTACACCTTC.

This clone has a handful of counts. J is TRBJ1-1 and V is TRBV4-3; D unresolved. Germline CDR1 reads LGHNA; CDR2 reads YSLEER. This CDR3 has 14 amino acids. V lost 0 bases, J lost 1 base, and 6 bases lay in between. The CDR3 DNA sequence: TGCGCCAGCAGCCAAGATGCGGCGAACACTGAAGCTTTCTTT. This encodes CASSQDAANTEAFF.

V usage is TRBV4-1 and J usage is TRBJ2-3, with 8 bases that match TRBD2. Germline V gene lookup returns CDR1 MGHRA and CDR2 YSYEKL. This CDR3 contains 16 residues. With 2 bases clipped from V and 2 bases from J, the junction kept 6 bases outside the gene matches. CDR3: CASSQSPGGLTDTQYF. The DNA of the CDR3 is TGCGCCAGCAGCCAAAGCCCGGGGGGGCTCACAGATACGCAGTATTTT.

This chain joins TRBV27 and TRBJ2-3, with a weak D call TRBD2 (6 bases). This CDR3 is built from 12 residues. Germline CDR1 and CDR2: MNHEY and SMNVEV (reference sequence). Deletions cut 7 bases from V and 3 bases from J, with 8 bases between. The chain's CDR3 is CASMEGTDTQYF. The CDR3 DNA sequence: TGTGCCAGCATGGAGGGGACAGATACGCAGTATTTT.

This chain joins TRBV29-1 and TRBJ2-1; tentatively, D is TRBD1 (5 bases). Trimming took 1 base from V and 4 from J, leaving 8 bases between them. Germline V CDR1 and CDR2: SQVTM, ANQGSEA. The CDR3 extends over 13 amino acids. This CDR3 is CSVEGQSYNEQFF. The CDR3 DNA reads TGCAGCGTTGAAGGACAGTCTTACAATGAGCAGTTCTTC.